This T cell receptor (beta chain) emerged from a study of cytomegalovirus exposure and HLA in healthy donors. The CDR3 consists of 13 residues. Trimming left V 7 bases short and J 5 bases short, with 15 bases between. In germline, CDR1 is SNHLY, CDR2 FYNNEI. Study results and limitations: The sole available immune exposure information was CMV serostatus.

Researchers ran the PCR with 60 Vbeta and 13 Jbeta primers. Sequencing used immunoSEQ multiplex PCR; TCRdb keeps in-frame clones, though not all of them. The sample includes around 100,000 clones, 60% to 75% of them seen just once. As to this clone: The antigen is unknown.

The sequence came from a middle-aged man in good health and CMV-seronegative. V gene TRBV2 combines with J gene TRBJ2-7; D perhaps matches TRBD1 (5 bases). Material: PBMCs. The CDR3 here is CASTLGRVDEQYF. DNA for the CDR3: TGTGCCAGCACCTTGGGCAGGGTTGACGAGCAGTACTTC. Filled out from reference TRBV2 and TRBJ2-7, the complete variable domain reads EPEVTQTPSHQVTQMGQEVILRCVPISNHLYFYWYRQILGQKVEFLVSFYNNEISEKSEIFDDQFSVERPDGSNFTLKIRSTKLEDSAMYFCASTLGRVDEQYFGPGTRLTVT.